This T cell receptor (beta chain) was identified in a study of cytomegalovirus exposure and HLA in healthy donors. Vbeta (60) and Jbeta (13) primers were used in the PCR. The method was immunoSEQ multiplex PCR; TCRdb's version includes in-frame clones alone and lacks a portion of them. The data contain under 140,000 clones, around three quarters of them seen just once; the ten biggest clones take up roughly 1.2%. V gave up 5 bases and J gave up 8 bases, with 13 bases separating them. The germline gives CDR1 MDHEN, CDR2 SYDVKM. The CDR3 consists of 13 residues. General study results and limits: Some V segments, including TRBV6-2 and TRBV6-3, were excluded as indistinguishable.

This clone was counted once. Its specificity is not known. This sequence originates from a woman aged 30 to 39 in good health and CMV-seronegative. What was sequenced was PBMCs. The chain employs TRBV28 and TRBJ2-1, with D possibly being TRBD2 (5 bases). The CDR3 DNA is TGTGCCAGCAGTAGCCGGGGTGACGATGAGCAGTTCTTC. Translated, it gives CASSSRGDDEQFF.